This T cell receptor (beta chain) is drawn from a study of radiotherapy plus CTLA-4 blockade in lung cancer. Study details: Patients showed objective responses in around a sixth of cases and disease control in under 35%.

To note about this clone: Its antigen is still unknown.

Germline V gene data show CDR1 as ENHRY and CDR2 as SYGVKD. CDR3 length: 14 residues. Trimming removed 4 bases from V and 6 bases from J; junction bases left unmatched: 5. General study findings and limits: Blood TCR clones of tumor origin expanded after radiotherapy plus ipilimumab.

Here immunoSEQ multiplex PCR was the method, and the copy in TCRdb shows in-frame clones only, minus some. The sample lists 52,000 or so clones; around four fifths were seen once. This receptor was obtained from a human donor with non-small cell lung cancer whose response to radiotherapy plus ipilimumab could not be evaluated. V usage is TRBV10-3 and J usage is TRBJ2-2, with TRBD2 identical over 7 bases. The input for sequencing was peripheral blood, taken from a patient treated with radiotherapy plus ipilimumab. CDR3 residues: CAISGGRESGELFF. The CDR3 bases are TGTGCCATCAGTGGAGGGCGGGAGTCCGGGGAGCTGTTTTTT.